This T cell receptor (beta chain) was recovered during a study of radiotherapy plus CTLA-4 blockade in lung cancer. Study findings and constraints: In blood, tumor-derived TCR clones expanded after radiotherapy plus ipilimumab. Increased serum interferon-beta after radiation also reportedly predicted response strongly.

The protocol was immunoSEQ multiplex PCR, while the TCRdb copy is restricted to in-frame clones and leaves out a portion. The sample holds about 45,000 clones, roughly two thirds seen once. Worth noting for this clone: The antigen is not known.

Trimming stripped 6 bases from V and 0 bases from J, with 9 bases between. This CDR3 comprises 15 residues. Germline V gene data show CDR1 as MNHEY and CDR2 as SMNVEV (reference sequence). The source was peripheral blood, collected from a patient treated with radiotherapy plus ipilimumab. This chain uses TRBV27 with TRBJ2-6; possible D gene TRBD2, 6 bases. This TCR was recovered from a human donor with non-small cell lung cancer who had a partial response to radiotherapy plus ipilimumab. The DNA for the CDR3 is TGTGCCAGCAGCCGCGGGATCTCTGGGGCCAACGTCCTGACTTTC. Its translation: CASSRGISGANVLTF.